Described below is a single T cell receptor beta chain sequence and its context. Its antigen is as yet unknown. This entry belongs to a study of cytomegalovirus exposure and HLA in healthy donors. General study points: Versus the approximately 700-donor mean, an Asian-associated ancestry cluster reportedly showed fewer N-insertions in a later analysis.

Researchers ran the PCR with 60 Vbeta and 13 Jbeta primers. The repertoire was sequenced with immunoSEQ multiplex PCR; TCRdb's copy has only in-frame clones and lacks some. This sample carries about 170,000 clones, about 80% of them seen once, and the ten largest clones take less than 2.5%. The receptor's source is a woman between 50 and 59 years old in good health and CMV-seronegative. Specimen: PBMCs.

The CDR3 is CASREGQGGYGYTF. In DNA form, the CDR3 reads TGTGCCAGCAGGGAGGGACAGGGGGGGTATGGCTACACCTTC. The chain carries TRBV6-1 and TRBJ1-2; the match to TRBD1 covers 11 bases. The ends lost 6 bases at V and 5 bases at J; junction bases unmatched: 5. Germline CDR1 MNHNS, CDR2 SASEGT. This CDR3 comprises 14 residues.